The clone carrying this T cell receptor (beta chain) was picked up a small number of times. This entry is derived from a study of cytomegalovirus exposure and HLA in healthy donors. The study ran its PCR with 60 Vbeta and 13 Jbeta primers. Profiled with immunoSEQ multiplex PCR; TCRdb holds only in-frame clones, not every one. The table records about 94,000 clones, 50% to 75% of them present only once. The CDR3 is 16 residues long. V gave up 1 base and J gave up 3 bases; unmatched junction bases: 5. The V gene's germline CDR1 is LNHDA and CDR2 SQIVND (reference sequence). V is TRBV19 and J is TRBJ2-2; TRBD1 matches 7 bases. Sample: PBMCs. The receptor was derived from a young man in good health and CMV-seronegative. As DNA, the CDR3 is TGTGCCAGTAGTATAGGGACAGGTGGCGACACCGGGGAGCTGTTTTTT. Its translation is CASSIGTGGDTGELFF.